These 17 T cell receptor beta chains share one sample of origin, sequenced in a study of blood T cell repertoires in COVID-19 (dated by TCRdb to 2018 to 2021). Library preparation was by the immunoSEQ multiplex PCR assay. Sourced from immuneACCESS, this table was stored by TCRdb with only in-frame sequences that have V and J called. A share of the clones is absent; for the studies checked, an unresolved V gene accounts for under half, and the remainder has no known explanation. In all, the sample holds 210,000 or so clones, and around 91% of those were seen once. The ten largest make up roughly 0.56% of the sample. Sequences were obtained from peripheral blood. The receptors were gathered from a man aged 50-59 years with acute or convalescent COVID-19.

A single count supports this clone. The J gene is TRBJ1-1, the V gene TRBV4-3; TRBD1 is a possible D gene (5 bases). V lost 1 base to trimming and J lost 0 bases, with 6 bases between them. CDR1 is LGHNA, CDR2 YSLEER, per germline. The CDR3 contains 14 residues. The DNA for the CDR3 is TGCGCCAGCAGCCAAGGACAGATGAACACTGAAGCTTTCTTT. Translating it yields CASSQGQMNTEAFF.

This clone was recorded only once. This chain uses TRBV9 with TRBJ2-5; TRBD2 agrees at 7 bases. Trimming cost V 4 bases and J 5 bases; bases outside gene matches: 5. CDR3 length: 13 amino acids. Germline V CDR1 and CDR2: SGDLS, YYNGEE. The CDR3 DNA reads as TGTGCCAGCAGCCGGTTCGGGGGGGAGACCCAGTACTTC. Translation: CASSRFGGETQYF.

This chain joins TRBV4-1 and TRBJ2-7; 10 bases match TRBD2. Germline-derived CDR1 and CDR2 are MGHRA and YSYEKL. The trim removed 3 bases at V and 8 bases at J, leaving 13 bases unmatched. The CDR3 has 16 amino acids. The CDR3 reads CASSQEWLAGVSKQYF. As DNA, the CDR3 is TGCGCCAGCAGCCAGGAATGGCTAGCGGGAGTTAGCAAGCAGTACTTC.

The rearrangement uses TRBV28 and TRBJ2-7; no definite D call. This CDR3 spans 15 amino acids. Germline CDR1 is MDHEN and CDR2 is SYDVKM. V was clipped by 3 bases and J by 1 base, with 13 bases between them. This CDR3 is CASSFWASKSYEQYV. The CDR3, as DNA: TGTGCCAGCAGTTTCTGGGCCTCTAAGTCCTACGAGCAGTACGTC.

The chain uses TRBV27 and TRBJ2-7; the D gene is possibly TRBD1 (6 bases). Germline V gene lookup returns CDR1 MNHEY and CDR2 SMNVEV (reference sequence). Trimming stripped 2 bases from V and 3 bases from J, with 8 bases between. The CDR3 contains 13 residues. CDR3 region: CASSLLDSYEQYF. DNA of the CDR3: TGTGCCAGCAGTTTACTGGACAGCTACGAGCAGTACTTC.

The table lists this clone with a count of one. The chain is built from TRBV27 and TRBJ1-5; 7 bases match TRBD1. The CDR3 is 15 amino acids. V gave up 5 bases and J gave up 3 bases; unmatched junction bases: 7. Germline values: CDR1 MNHEY, CDR2 SMNVEV (reference sequence). The CDR3 region is CASSKTTGVNQPQHF. The CDR3 DNA reads TGTGCCAGCAGTAAGACAACAGGGGTCAATCAGCCCCAGCATTTT.

V gene TRBV7-9 combines with J gene TRBJ2-5; the D is unclear. The CDR3 has 15 residues. Trimming removed 2 bases from V and 4 bases from J, with 14 bases in between. Germline V gene lookup returns CDR1 SEHNR and CDR2 FQNEAQ (reference sequence). The CDR3 spells CASSLYGSVGETQYF. The DNA for the CDR3 is TGTGCCAGCAGCTTATATGGCAGCGTTGGAGAGACCCAGTACTTC. Combining the CDR3 with reference TRBV7-9 and TRBJ2-5 gives the whole variable domain DTGVSQNPRHKITKRGQNVTFRCDPISEHNRLYWYRQTLGQGPEFLTYFQNEAQLEKSRLLSDRFSAERPKGSFSTLEIQRTEQGDSAMYLCASSLYGSVGETQYFGPGTRLLVL.

The chain uses TRBV5-1 and TRBJ1-6, with D maybe TRBD1 (5 bases). The CDR3 contains 17 residues. Looked up from germline, CDR1 is SGHRS and CDR2 is YFSETQ. Trimming cost V 3 bases and J 2 bases, with 15 bases left between them. The CDR3 region has the DNA TGCGCCAGCAGCTCGGCGGGGGGGAAACCCTATAATTCACCCCTCCACTTT. Its translation is CASSSAGGKPYNSPLHF.

This chain uses TRBV7-2 with TRBJ1-2; D is unresolved. This CDR3 is built from 13 residues. Germline V gene data show CDR1 as SGHTA and CDR2 as FQGNSA. V lost 1 base and J 2 bases, leaving 5 bases between the germline ends. CDR3 coding DNA: TGTGCCAGCAGCTTAGGGGAGAACTATGGCTACACCTTC. Translating gives CASSLGENYGYTF.

Only a few counts were recorded for this clone. The chain combines TRBV19 with TRBJ2-1; D possibly corresponds to TRBD1 (5 bases). Germline CDR1 LNHDA, CDR2 SQIVND (reference sequence). The CDR3 sequence is 14 residues long. V gave up 2 bases and J gave up 5 bases, with 10 bases separating them. CDR3 in amino acids: CASSISSRDNEQFF. Written as DNA, the CDR3 is TGTGCCAGTAGTATAAGTTCCAGGGACAATGAGCAGTTCTTC.

The genes are TRBV29-1 and TRBJ2-5; TRBD2 is a possible D gene (7 bases). Germline CDR1 reads SQVTM; CDR2 reads ANQGSEA. V was cut by 7 bases and J by 1 base, with 16 bases left in between. CDR3 size: 14 residues. This chain's CDR3 is CSGSRGAFQETQYF. The CDR3 nucleotides are TGCAGCGGCTCCCGGGGGGCCTTCCAAGAGACCCAGTACTTC.

CDR3 nucleotides: TGTGCCAGCAGCTCTGGACTAGCGGGAGCAGATACGCAGTATTTT. The encoded protein is CASSSGLAGADTQYF. This rearrangement joins TRBV11-2 to TRBJ2-3; TRBD2 agrees at 13 bases. Germline CDR1 reads SGHAT; CDR2 reads FQNNGV. The J segment lost 4 bases and the V segment lost 4 bases, leaving 2 bases of the junction unmatched. This CDR3 region has 15 residues.

This clone came up once. The CDR3 sequence is CSASMSGSPYEQYF. The CDR3 DNA follows: TGCAGTGCTAGTATGAGCGGGAGTCCCTACGAGCAGTACTTC. The chain combines TRBV20-1 with TRBJ2-7; 8 nucleotides match TRBD2. CDR1 and CDR2 from the germline V gene are DFQATT and SNEGSKA (reference sequence). With V trimmed by 3 bases and J by 2 bases, 6 bases remained unmatched. The CDR3 runs to 14 residues.

This CDR3 is CASSFNPLPVVRRDRSYEQYF. In DNA, the CDR3 is TGCGCCAGCAGCTTTAACCCCCTCCCTGTCGTCAGACGGGACAGATCCTACGAGCAGTACTTC. This chain uses TRBV5-1 with TRBJ2-7; TRBD1 matches 7 bases. Trimming removed 2 bases from V and 1 base from J; junction bases left unmatched: 24. The CDR3 consists of 21 residues. Germline V gene sequence: CDR1 SGHRS, CDR2 YFSETQ.

V gene TRBV19 combines with J gene TRBJ1-5; no reliable D call. The V end lost 4 bases, the J end lost 7 bases, and 11 bases lay between the germline ends. This CDR3 is 13 amino acids long. Per the germline V gene, CDR1 is LNHDA and CDR2 is SQIVND (reference sequence). CDR3 sequence reads: CASSNRERQPQHF. The CDR3 bases are TGTGCCAGTAGTAATAGGGAGCGCCAGCCCCAGCATTTT. The full variable domain, with the rest looked up from reference TRBV19 and TRBJ1-5, is DGGITQSPKYLFRKEGQNVTLSCEQNLNHDAMYWYRQDPGQGLRLIYYSQIVNDFQKGDIAEGYSVSREKKESFPLTVTSAQKNPTAFYLCASSNRERQPQHFGDGTRLSIL.

CDR3 protein: CASSPRLIGYTF. The DNA for the CDR3 is TGTGCCAGCAGCCCCCGGTTGATCGGCTACACCTTC. The chain is built from TRBV28 and TRBJ1-2; no firm D call. The V end lost 6 bases, the J end lost 8 bases, and 13 bases lay between the germline ends. Germline V gives CDR1 MDHEN, CDR2 SYDVKM. The CDR3 contains 12 residues.

This sequence joins TRBV6-5 and TRBJ2-7; D perhaps matches TRBD1 (5 bases). Per germline, CDR1 MNHEY and CDR2 SVGAGI. V dropped 10 bases and J dropped 4 bases, with 8 bases sitting between them. This CDR3 comprises 10 residues. The CDR3 DNA sequence: TGTGCCACCTCAGGGTACGAGCAGTACTTC. Translated: CATSGYEQYF.